These 23 T cell receptor beta chains were all obtained from the same sample, sequenced in a study of shared clonotypes between healthy human individuals. The repertoire was sequenced with immunoSEQ multiplex PCR; TCRdb's copy has only in-frame clones and lacks some. The profile shows around 430,000 clones, 70% to 80% of them singletons. Sequenced sample: PBMCs. These receptors were taken from a middle-aged woman in good health. Some clones in this sample may be carry-over from other donors' samples.

The V and J genes are TRBV4-3 and TRBJ2-3; tentatively, D is TRBD2 (6 bases). V lost 0 bases to trimming and J lost 2 bases, with 18 bases between them. This CDR3 spans 18 amino acids. Germline CDR1 reads LGHNA; CDR2 reads YSLEER. For the CDR3, the DNA is TGCGCCAGCAGCCAAGATTGGGGGGTAGCCTTCTCCACAGATACGCAGTATTTT. Translated, it gives CASSQDWGVAFSTDTQYF.

This chain joins TRBV7-9 and TRBJ2-1; D remains ambiguous. This CDR3 is built from 13 residues. Germline loops: CDR1 SEHNR, CDR2 FQNEAQ (reference sequence). The V and J ends lost 1 base and 10 bases respectively, with 11 bases between them. The DNA of the CDR3 is TGTGCCAGCAGCTTAGTTTCCGTCAGGGAGCAGTTCTTC. This gives the protein CASSLVSVREQFF.

This chain joins TRBV10-3 and TRBJ1-6; tentatively, D is TRBD1 (5 bases). Trimming stripped 4 bases from V and 8 bases from J, with 6 bases between. Germline-derived CDR1 and CDR2 are ENHRY and SYGVKD. The CDR3 is 12 amino acids. Here the CDR3 DNA reads TGTGCCATCAGTGCGGGGGATTCACCCCTCCACTTT. Translation gives CAISAGDSPLHF.

The chain has TRBV28 and TRBJ1-5, with D hard to call. V lost 3 bases and J 6 bases, leaving 6 bases between the germline ends. The CDR3 has 12 amino acids. Looked up from germline, CDR1 is MDHEN and CDR2 is SYDVKM. The CDR3 sequence: CASSFFPQPQHF. CDR3 nucleotide sequence: TGTGCCAGCAGTTTCTTCCCTCAGCCCCAGCATTTT.

The rearrangement uses TRBV18 and TRBJ2-5; no reliable D call. CDR3 size: 15 residues. V lost 6 bases, J lost 0 bases, and 14 bases lay in between. Germline CDR1 is KGHSH and CDR2 is LQKENI. The CDR3 DNA follows: TGTGCCAGCTCGCCTCAGCTTGGGTACCAAGAGACCCAGTACTTC. It translates to CASSPQLGYQETQYF.

This clone was seen a few times. V is TRBV2 and J is TRBJ2-5, with D possibly being TRBD2 (6 bases). CDR3 size: 15 residues. The V end was cut by 5 bases, the J end by 3 bases, with 16 bases between. Germline CDR1 SNHLY, CDR2 FYNNEI. CDR3: CASSPISGIKETQYF. CDR3 sequence (DNA): TGTGCCAGCAGTCCTATTAGCGGAATTAAAGAGACCCAGTACTTC.

This clone appeared a single time. The V and J genes are TRBV10-3 and TRBJ2-2, with D tentatively TRBD1 (6 bases). Germline V gives CDR1 ENHRY, CDR2 SYGVKD. This CDR3 is built from 14 residues. V dropped 8 bases and J dropped 3 bases, with 13 bases sitting between them. CDR3 in DNA: TGTGCCATCGCCAGGGGCGTCGACACCGGGGAGCTGTTTTTT. Protein product: CAIARGVDTGELFF.

The V and J genes are TRBV6-6 and TRBJ1-2; 9 bases match TRBD1. The CDR3 has 15 amino acids. The germline gives CDR1 MNHNY, CDR2 SVGAGI (reference sequence). V trimming: 5 bases; J trimming: 6 bases; junction bases outside the gene matches: 10. CDR3 DNA: TGTGCCAGCAGTCTGACAGGGGGAGAAACAGATGGCTACACCTTC. Encoded protein: CASSLTGGETDGYTF.

The CDR3 nucleotides read TGCGCCAGCAGCCAGATGACTAGCGGCGGTTCCGGTGAGCAGTTCTTC. Translated, it gives CASSQMTSGGSGEQFF. V and J are TRBV5-1 and TRBJ2-1, with 9 bases fitting TRBD2. The junction had 14 bases not matched to a gene; V was cut back by 4 bases and J by 9 bases. CDR3 size: 16 residues. The germline V gene encodes CDR1 SGHRS and CDR2 YFSETQ.

The chain recombines TRBV27 with TRBJ1-4, with D perhaps TRBD1 (6 bases). In germline, CDR1 is MNHEY, CDR2 SMNVEV (reference sequence). The V end lost 6 bases, the J end lost 4 bases, and 21 bases lay between the germline ends. This CDR3 is built from 17 residues. The CDR3 loop reads CASRPLAGAPGNEKLFF. CDR3 DNA sequence: TGTGCCAGCAGACCCCTCGCAGGGGCCCCGGGTAATGAAAAACTGTTTTTT. Full variable domain (outside the CDR3, taken from reference TRBV27 and TRBJ1-4): EAQVTQNPRYLITVTGKKLTVTCSQNMNHEYMSWYRQDPGLGLRQIYYSMNVEVTDKGDVPEGYKVSRKEKRNFPLILESPSPNQTSLYFCASRPLAGAPGNEKLFFGSGTQLSVL.

V and J are TRBV4-3 and TRBJ2-5; 9 bases match TRBD1. This CDR3 spans 14 amino acids. The germline CDR1 and CDR2 sequences are LGHNA and YSLEER. V was clipped by 0 bases and J by 12 bases; unmatched bases: 8. In DNA, the CDR3 is TGCGCCAGCAGCCAAGACTTACAGGGGGCGAAGGAGTACTTC. Translating it yields CASSQDLQGAKEYF.

A single count supports this clone. CDR3 DNA sequence: TGCGCCAGCAGTCCAGGTGAACCCTACTTTATCGAGCAGTACTTC. This codes for CASSPGEPYFIEQYF. This sequence joins TRBV23-1 and TRBJ2-7; D is undetermined. TRBV23-1 has ORF status, its function being uncertain. The V end lost 4 bases, the J end lost 6 bases, and 19 bases lay between the germline ends. CDR3 size: 15 residues.

The chain is built from TRBV30 and TRBJ2-1; D possibly corresponds to TRBD1 (8 bases). The V end was cut by 2 bases, the J end by 7 bases, with 12 bases between. Germline V gene lookup returns CDR1 GTSNPN and CDR2 SVGIG (reference sequence). The CDR3 runs to 13 residues. CDR3 nucleotide sequence: TGTGCCTGGAGTCAACAGGGGGGGAATGAGCAGTTCTTC. It specifies CAWSQQGGNEQFF. Drawing the rest from reference TRBV30 and TRBJ2-1, the complete variable domain is SQTIHQWPATLVQPVGSPLSLECTVEGTSNPNLYWYRQAAGRGLQLLFYSVGIGQISSEVPQNLSASRPQDRQFILSSKKLLLSDSGFYLCAWSQQGGNEQFFGPGTRLTVL.

As for this clone: A much larger clone lies one base from this, so it may be a read error. Distinct nucleotide sequences in the sample also encode this CDR3. V usage is TRBV9 and J usage is TRBJ1-5; unclear D gene. The length of the CDR3 is 14 residues. The V end was cut by 0 bases, the J end by 0 bases, with 4 bases between. Germline V gene data show CDR1 as SGDLS and CDR2 as YYNGEE. The DNA of the CDR3 is TGTGCCAGCAGCGTAGGGGGTAGCAATCAGCCCCAGCATTTT. Its translation is CASSVGGSNQPQHF.

The rearrangement joins TRBV7-9 to TRBJ2-5, with 7 positions matching TRBD1. The germline gives CDR1 SEHNR, CDR2 FQNEAQ (reference sequence). Trimming cost V 3 bases and J 5 bases; bases outside gene matches: 6. The CDR3 length is 14 residues. Here the CDR3 DNA reads TGTGCCAGCAGCTTGAACAGGGGTGGCGAGACCCAGTACTTC. Protein product: CASSLNRGGETQYF.

The CDR3 loop is CASSPSNVANYGYTF. The CDR3 DNA reads TGTGCCAGCTCACCTTCAAACGTAGCTAACTATGGCTACACCTTC. The chain uses TRBV18 and TRBJ1-2; D is unresolved. This CDR3 spans 15 amino acids. V lost 3 bases, J lost 0 bases, and 11 bases lay in between. Looked up from germline, CDR1 is KGHSH and CDR2 is LQKENI.

V gene TRBV18 combines with J gene TRBJ2-7; D unclear. Germline assignment: CDR1 KGHSH and CDR2 LQKENI. Trimming left V 2 bases short and J 3 bases short, with 11 bases between. The CDR3 contains 14 residues. The CDR3 bases are TGTGCCAGCTCACCATCGACCCTAGTCTACGAGCAGTACTTC. Protein product: CASSPSTLVYEQYF.

V gene TRBV19 combines with J gene TRBJ2-7; possibly TRBD2 for D (5 bases). Germline V gene lookup returns CDR1 LNHDA and CDR2 SQIVND (reference sequence). This CDR3 has 13 residues. The V and J ends lost 3 bases and 7 bases respectively, with 13 bases between them. CDR3 DNA sequence: TGTGCCAGTAGTATTGGACTGTTCGGGGAGCAGTACTTC. Protein product: CASSIGLFGEQYF.

The chain uses TRBV9 and TRBJ2-7, with D possibly being TRBD1 (7 bases). Germline V lookup: CDR1 SGDLS, CDR2 YYNGEE. V lost 4 bases and J lost 0, with 17 bases in between. This CDR3 has 16 amino acids. The CDR3 DNA reads TGTGCCAGCAGCCCGCGGGACAGTACTCTCTCCTACGAGCAGTACTTC. The encoded protein is CASSPRDSTLSYEQYF.

This clone appeared once. J is TRBJ1-2 and V is TRBV6-5; D may be TRBD1 (5 bases). The CDR3 runs to 14 residues. Trimming took 2 bases from V and 4 from J, leaving 11 bases between them. Germline CDR1 is MNHEY and CDR2 is SVGAGI. CDR3 sequence: CASSYGQGSYGYTF. CDR3 bases: TGTGCCAGCAGTTACGGGCAGGGTTCCTATGGCTACACCTTC.

This clone appeared a few times. The chain uses TRBV28 and TRBJ1-5; 8 bases match TRBD1. The V gene's germline CDR1 is MDHEN and CDR2 SYDVKM. After removal of 6 bases from V and 7 bases from J, the junction contained 5 bases not matched to a gene. This CDR3 region has 13 residues. CDR3 in amino acids: CASRPDRVQPQHF. The CDR3 nucleotides are TGTGCCAGCAGGCCGGACAGGGTGCAGCCCCAGCATTTT.

This clone has only one observation. The chain employs TRBV5-1 and TRBJ2-1; tentatively, D is TRBD2 (5 bases). The germline CDR1 and CDR2 sequences are SGHRS and YFSETQ. The V end was cut by 0 bases, the J end by 10 bases, with 17 bases between. The CDR3 length is 15 residues. The CDR3 loop is CASSLALGGSGEQFF. The DNA for the CDR3 is TGCGCCAGCAGCTTGGCCCTGGGCGGGTCTGGAGAGCAGTTCTTC.

This clone was detected a few times. The chain links TRBV25-1 to TRBJ1-6; a possible D gene is TRBD1 (6 bases). V shed 6 bases and J shed 9 bases, with 15 bases lying between them. Germline V gene data show CDR1 as MGHDK and CDR2 as SYGVNS. This CDR3 comprises 14 residues. The CDR3 loop reads CASRGTGLVSPLHF. The CDR3 DNA reads as TGTGCCAGCAGAGGAACAGGGCTGGTTTCACCCCTCCACTTT.